Below, 23 T cell receptor beta chains from the same sample are listed, as sequenced in a study of blood T cells in healthy people across ages. Next came a second PCR, run for about 7 to 12 cycles, which used a sample-barcoded 5' primer along with a J-beta primer mix. TCRdb re-derived calls from the 5' RACE reads in MiXCR, one entry per CDR3 protein. The profile shows about 2 million distinct CDR3 sequences, roughly 49% of them singletons. Sequences were obtained from blood. These receptors all stem from a woman aged 40 to 50 in good health.

The V gene is TRBV12-3 or TRBV12-4, the J gene TRBJ2-5, with D perhaps TRBD1 or TRBD2 (5 bases each). The CDR3 contains 15 residues. The V gene lost 7 bases and the J gene lost 1 base, with 16 bases spanning the gap. DNA for the CDR3: TGTGCCAGCACCGGGGCAAGGGCATTCCAAGAGACCCAGTACTTC. This translates into CASTGARAFQETQYF.

Written as DNA, the CDR3 is TGTGCCAGCAGTGGGTTGGGGGGGAGCTCCTACAATGAGCAGTTCTTC. Protein sequence: CASSGLGGSSYNEQFF. The rearrangement uses TRBV28 and TRBJ2-1; 7 positions agree with TRBD2. With V trimmed by 5 bases and J by 0 bases, 7 bases remained unmatched. The CDR3 is made up of 16 amino acids. The germline gives CDR1 MDHEN, CDR2 SYDVKM.

Details on this clonotype: A junction end diverges from the germline sequence, so it may reflect a read error. V usage is TRBV7-7 and J usage is TRBJ2-4; 9 positions match TRBD1. Gene TRBJ2-7 matches the end of the DNA better, so the J call may be wrong. The germline V gene has CDR1 SSHAT and CDR2 FNYEAQ (reference sequence). This CDR3 has 14 residues. CDR3 nucleotides: TGTGCTAGCAGCCCGGGACAGGGCAGTCCCGAGCAGTACTTC. It codes for CASSPGQGSPEQYF.

This clonotype was counted between two and nine times. The gene calls are TRBV7-2 and TRBJ2-1; 10 positions match TRBD2. V lost 4 bases, J lost 7 bases, and 4 bases stayed unmatched. The CDR3 spans 14 residues. CDR1 and CDR2 from the germline V gene are SGHTA and FQGNSA. CDR3 in DNA: TGTGCCAGCAGCTCGGGACTAGCGTTAAATGAGCAGTTCTTC. Its translation: CASSSGLALNEQFF.

Here the CDR3 DNA reads TGTGCCACTGGACAGGGAGACTACAATGAGCAGTTCTTC. Protein: CATGQGDYNEQFF. The chain recombines TRBV24-1 with TRBJ2-1, with TRBD1 identical over 8 bases. With 10 bases clipped from V and 3 bases from J, the junction kept 4 bases outside the gene matches. This CDR3 is built from 13 residues. The germline V gene encodes CDR1 KGHDR and CDR2 SFDVKD.

The count of this clonotype is one. The chain combines TRBV5-5 with TRBJ1-4; 10 bases are shared with TRBD1. Germline V gene data show CDR1 as SGHKS and CDR2 as YYEKEE (reference sequence). CDR3 size: 18 residues. V lost 0 bases and J lost 0; bases outside the gene matches: 5. The CDR3 protein is CASSLDGTGVPTNEKLFF. As DNA, the CDR3 is TGTGCCAGCAGCTTGGATGGGACAGGGGTTCCAACTAATGAAAAACTGTTTTTT. Drawing the rest from reference TRBV5-5 and TRBJ1-4, the complete variable domain is DAGVTQSPTHLIKTRGQQVTLRCSPISGHKSVSWYQQVLGQGPQFIFQYYEKEERGRGNFPDRFSARQFPNYSSELNVNALLLGDSALYLCASSLDGTGVPTNEKLFFGSGTQLSVL.

This clonotype was detected a few times. This chain links TRBV15 with TRBJ2-7; 7 bases are shared with TRBD1. Germline trimming cut 2 bases from V and 0 bases from J; bases unmatched to any gene: 10. CDR3 length equals 17 residues. In germline, CDR1 is LNHNV, CDR2 YYDKDF (reference sequence). CDR3 amino acids: CATSRPTTGSRSYEQYF. The CDR3 coding sequence is TGTGCCACCAGCAGACCTACGACAGGGAGCCGCTCCTACGAGCAGTACTTC. Full variable domain (missing parts from reference TRBV15 and TRBJ2-7): DAMVIQNPRYQVTQFGKPVTLSCSQTLNHNVMYWYQQKSSQAPKLLFHYYDKDFNNEADTPDNFQSRRPNTSFCFLDIRSPGLGDTAMYLCATSRPTTGSRSYEQYFGPGTRLTVT.

The CDR3 DNA is TGCAGTGCTAGACGTTCGACAGCCACCTACGAGCAGTACTTC. Its translation: CSARRSTATYEQYF. V usage is TRBV20-1 and J usage is TRBJ2-7; tentatively, D is TRBD1 (5 bases). CDR3 length: 14 residues. Trimming stripped 2 bases from V and 2 bases from J, with 13 bases between. Germline V CDR1 and CDR2: DFQATT, SNEGSKA (reference sequence).

In nucleotides, the CDR3 is TGTGCCAGCAGCCAAGGTCATGGGACTACTCCGTTCTTC. This translates into CASSQGHGTTPFF. The chain uses TRBV3-1 and TRBJ2-1, with TRBD2 matching 7 bases. Germline CDR1 reads LGHDT; CDR2 reads YNNKEL (reference sequence). The CDR3 totals 13 residues. V dropped 1 base and J dropped 15; count of bases not matched to a gene: 9.

This clonotype was recorded a few times. The rearrangement uses TRBV5-1 and TRBJ1-2; D call uncertain. This CDR3 spans 14 amino acids. Germline CDR1 is SGHRS and CDR2 is YFSETQ. Trimming pared 0 bases from V and 8 bases from J, leaving 14 bases between. CDR3 sequence reads: CASSLDYPMGGYTF. CDR3 nucleotides: TGCGCCAGCAGCTTGGATTACCCTATGGGAGGCTACACCTTC.

This clonotype was counted a few times. The V call is TRBV2, the J call TRBJ1-2; D gene uncertain. This CDR3 is 14 amino acids long. Trimming took 3 bases from V and 4 from J, leaving 12 bases between them. Germline values: CDR1 SNHLY, CDR2 FYNNEI. The CDR3 DNA sequence: TGTGCCAGCAGTGAGTTTATAAGTCTCTATGGCTACACCTTC. Translating gives CASSEFISLYGYTF. Together with reference TRBV2 and TRBJ1-2, the CDR3 gives the full variable domain: EPEVTQTPSHQVTQMGQEVILRCVPISNHLYFYWYRQILGQKVEFLVSFYNNEISEKSEIFDDQFSVERPDGSNFTLKIRSTKLEDSAMYFCASSEFISLYGYTFGSGTRLTVV.

The genes are TRBV20-1 and TRBJ2-1; TRBD1 matches 8 bases. This CDR3 has 14 residues. Germline assignment: CDR1 DFQATT and CDR2 SNEGSKA (reference sequence). Losses at the gene ends were 1 base for V and 8 bases for J; bases not matched to a gene: 7. The CDR3 is CSARATGVGDEQFF. The CDR3 DNA follows: TGCAGTGCTAGAGCGACAGGGGTGGGTGATGAGCAGTTCTTC.

This clonotype occurred a few times. The chain recombines TRBV6-6 with TRBJ1-5; 7 positions agree with TRBD1. V gave up 0 bases and J gave up 3 bases; unmatched junction bases: 2. This CDR3 spans 15 amino acids. Per germline, CDR1 MNHNY and CDR2 SVGAGI (reference sequence). DNA of the CDR3: TGTGCCAGCAGTTACTCGGACAGGCCCAATCAGCCCCAGCATTTT. Translating it yields CASSYSDRPNQPQHF.

The chain uses TRBV20-1 and TRBJ1-4, with D unresolved. Per the germline V gene, CDR1 is DFQATT and CDR2 is SNEGSKA (reference sequence). Trimming took 3 bases from V and 8 from J, leaving 16 bases between them. This CDR3 contains 14 residues. CDR3: CSARVEGSKEKLFF. The CDR3 nucleotides are TGCAGTGCTAGGGTTGAGGGCAGTAAAGAAAAACTGTTTTTT.

This chain joins TRBV27 and TRBJ1-2; D gene ambiguous. This CDR3 comprises 17 residues. The V and J ends lost 0 bases and 6 bases respectively, with 20 bases between them. The V gene's germline CDR1 is MNHEY and CDR2 SMNVEV (reference sequence). Here the CDR3 reads CASSLSISYGRRDGYTF. The CDR3 coding sequence is TGTGCCAGCAGTTTATCTATTAGTTATGGCAGGAGAGATGGCTACACCTTC.

V is TRBV5-5 and J is TRBJ1-2, with no clear D. Germline V CDR1 and CDR2: SGHKS, YYEKEE (reference sequence). The CDR3 is 14 amino acids. Trimming took off 0 bases at V and 4 bases at J, with 10 bases between the two ends. This chain's CDR3 is CASSLASGGYGYTF. The CDR3 DNA follows: TGTGCCAGCAGCTTGGCATCGGGAGGCTATGGCTACACCTTC.

The chain recombines TRBV27 with TRBJ2-1, with 9 bases lining up with TRBD2. Per germline, CDR1 MNHEY and CDR2 SMNVEV (reference sequence). CDR3 length: 13 amino acids. V shed 8 bases, J shed 7 bases, and the junction held 6 bases outside the gene matches. CDR3 region: CASRASGENEQFF. The CDR3 DNA reads TGTGCCAGCCGGGCTAGCGGGGAAAATGAGCAGTTCTTC.

The gene calls are TRBV24-1 and TRBJ1-2; D is perhaps TRBD1 (5 bases). The germline V and J ends were trimmed by 7 bases and 1 base, with 9 bases remaining between them. Germline-derived CDR1 and CDR2 are KGHDR and SFDVKD. There are 13 residues in the CDR3. The CDR3 reads CATSRTLNYGYTF. The CDR3 DNA is TGTGCCACCAGCAGGACACTTAACTATGGCTACACCTTC.

The chain is built from TRBV9 and TRBJ2-6, with TRBD1 matching 11 bases. This CDR3 is 19 amino acids long. J lost 3 bases, V lost 6 bases, and 14 bases had no gene match. CDR1 is SGDLS and CDR2 is YYNGEE in the germline V gene. CDR3 amino acids: CASTPTGTGGTVGANVLTF. In DNA form, the CDR3 reads TGTGCCAGCACACCTACCGGGACAGGGGGAACTGTTGGGGCCAACGTCCTGACTTTC.

The DNA for the CDR3 is TGTGCCACCAGCAGCCGACTAGCGGGGGTGAAACACGAGCAGTACTTC. This gives the protein CATSSRLAGVKHEQYF. The chain employs TRBV15 and TRBJ2-4, with 12 positions matching TRBD2. The J call may not be correct, given that the DNA end is closer to TRBJ2-7. CDR1 and CDR2 (germline): LNHNV, YYDKDF (reference sequence). There are 16 residues in the CDR3.

V is TRBV10-3 and J is TRBJ1-2; D is uncertain. Trimming removed 7 bases from V and 2 bases from J, with 14 bases in between. Per germline, CDR1 ENHRY and CDR2 SYGVKD. This CDR3 is built from 14 residues. The CDR3 region has the DNA TGTGCCATCACGGTCCGACAATCCAACTATGGCTACACCTTC. Translating gives CAITVRQSNYGYTF.

V gene TRBV10-3 combines with J gene TRBJ2-1; D not certain. This CDR3 has 12 residues. Germline CDR1 and CDR2: ENHRY and SYGVKD. The V gene lost 3 bases and the J gene lost 4 bases, with 4 bases spanning the gap. CDR3 sequence reads: CAISDRYNEQFF. Here the CDR3 DNA reads TGTGCCATCAGTGACCGTTACAATGAGCAGTTCTTC.

There are a few counts of this clonotype. V usage is TRBV6-2 or TRBV6-3 and J usage is TRBJ2-1; 8 nucleotides line up with TRBD1. The germline V gene has CDR1 MNHEY and CDR2 SVGEGT. J lost 7 bases, V lost 6 bases, and 8 bases had no gene match. There are 14 residues in the CDR3. The CDR3 loop reads CASRTGAVGNEQFF. The CDR3 bases are TGTGCCAGCAGGACAGGGGCAGTAGGGAATGAGCAGTTCTTC.